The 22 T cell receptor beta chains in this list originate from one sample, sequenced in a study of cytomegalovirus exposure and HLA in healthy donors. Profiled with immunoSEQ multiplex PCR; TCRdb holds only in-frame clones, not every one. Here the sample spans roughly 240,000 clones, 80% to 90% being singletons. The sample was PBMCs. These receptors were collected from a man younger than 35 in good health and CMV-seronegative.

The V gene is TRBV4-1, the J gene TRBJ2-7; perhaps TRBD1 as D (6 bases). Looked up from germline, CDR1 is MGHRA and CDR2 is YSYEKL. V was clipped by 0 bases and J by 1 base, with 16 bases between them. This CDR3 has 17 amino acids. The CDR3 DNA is TGCGCCAGCAGCCAAGACCCCCCGACAGGTCTGTCCTACGAGCAGTACTTC. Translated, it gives CASSQDPPTGLSYEQYF.

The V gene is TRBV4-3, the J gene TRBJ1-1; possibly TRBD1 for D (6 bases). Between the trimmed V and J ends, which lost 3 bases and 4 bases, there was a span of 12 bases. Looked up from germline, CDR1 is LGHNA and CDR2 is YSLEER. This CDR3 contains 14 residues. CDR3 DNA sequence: TGCGCCAGCAGCCACGGGGGGCCGGGCACTGAAGCTTTCTTT. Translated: CASSHGGPGTEAFF.

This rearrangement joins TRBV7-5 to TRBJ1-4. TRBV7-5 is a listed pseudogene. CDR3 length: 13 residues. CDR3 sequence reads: CARSYGGTHQGFF. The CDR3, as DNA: TGTGCCAGAAGCTACGGCGGGACTCACCAAGGGTTTTTT.

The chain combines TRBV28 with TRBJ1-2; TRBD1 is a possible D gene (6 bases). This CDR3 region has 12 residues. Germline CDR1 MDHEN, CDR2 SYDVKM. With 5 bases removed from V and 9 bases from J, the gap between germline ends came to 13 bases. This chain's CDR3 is CASSVNRDSYTF. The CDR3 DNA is TGTGCCAGCAGTGTAAACAGGGATAGCTACACCTTC.

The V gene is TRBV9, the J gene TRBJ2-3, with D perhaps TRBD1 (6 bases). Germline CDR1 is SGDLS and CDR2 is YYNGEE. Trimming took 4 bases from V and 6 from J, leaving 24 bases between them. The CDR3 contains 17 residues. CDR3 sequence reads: CASSFTTGFSQSDTQYF. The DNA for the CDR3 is TGTGCCAGCAGCTTTACAACAGGGTTTTCCCAATCCGATACGCAGTATTTT.

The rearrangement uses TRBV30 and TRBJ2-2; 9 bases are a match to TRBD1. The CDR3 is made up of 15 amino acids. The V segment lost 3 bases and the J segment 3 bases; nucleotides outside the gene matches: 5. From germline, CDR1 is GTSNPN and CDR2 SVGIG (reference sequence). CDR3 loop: CAWRIRDRDTGELFF. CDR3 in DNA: TGTGCCTGGAGGATACGGGACAGGGACACCGGGGAGCTGTTTTTT. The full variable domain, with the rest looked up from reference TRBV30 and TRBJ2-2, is SQTIHQWPATLVQPVGSPLSLECTVEGTSNPNLYWYRQAAGRGLQLLFYSVGIGQISSEVPQNLSASRPQDRQFILSSKKLLLSDSGFYLCAWRIRDRDTGELFFGEGSRLTVL.

Here the CDR3 reads CASSTGTGGREKLFF. CDR3 in DNA: TGCGCCAGCAGTACCGGGACAGGGGGTAGGGAAAAACTGTTTTTT. The V and J genes are TRBV5-1 and TRBJ1-4; 11 nucleotides match TRBD1. The CDR3 runs to 15 residues. Germline V CDR1 and CDR2: SGHRS, YFSETQ. V was clipped by 5 bases and J by 8 bases; unmatched bases: 8.

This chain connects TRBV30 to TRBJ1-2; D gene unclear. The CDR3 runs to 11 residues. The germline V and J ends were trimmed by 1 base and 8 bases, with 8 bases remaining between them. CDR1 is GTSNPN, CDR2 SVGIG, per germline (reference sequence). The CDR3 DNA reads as TGTGCCTGGAGTGGAGGGTACGGCTACACCTTC. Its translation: CAWSGGYGYTF. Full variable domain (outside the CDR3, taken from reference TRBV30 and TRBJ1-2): SQTIHQWPATLVQPVGSPLSLECTVEGTSNPNLYWYRQAAGRGLQLLFYSVGIGQISSEVPQNLSASRPQDRQFILSSKKLLLSDSGFYLCAWSGGYGYTFGSGTRLTVV.

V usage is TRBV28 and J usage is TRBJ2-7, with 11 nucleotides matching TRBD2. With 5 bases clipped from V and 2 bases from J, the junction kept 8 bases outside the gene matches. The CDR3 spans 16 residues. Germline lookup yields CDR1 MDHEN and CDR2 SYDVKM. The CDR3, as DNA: TGTGCCAGCAGTCCTCCACTAGCGGGAGTACCCTACGAGCAGTACTTC. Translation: CASSPPLAGVPYEQYF.

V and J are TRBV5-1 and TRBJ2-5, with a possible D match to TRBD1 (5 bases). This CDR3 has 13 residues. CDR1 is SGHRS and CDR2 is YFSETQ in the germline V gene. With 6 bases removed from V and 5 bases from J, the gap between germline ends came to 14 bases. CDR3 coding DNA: TGCGCCAGCATCCCGACCAAGGGGGAGACCCAGTACTTC. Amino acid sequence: CASIPTKGETQYF.

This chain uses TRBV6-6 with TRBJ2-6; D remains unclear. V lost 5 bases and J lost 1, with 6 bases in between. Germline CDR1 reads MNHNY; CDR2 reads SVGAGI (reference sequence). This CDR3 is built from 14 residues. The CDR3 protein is CASSPTSGANVLTF. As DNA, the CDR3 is TGTGCCAGCAGTCCTACTTCTGGGGCCAACGTCCTGACTTTC.

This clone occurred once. This CDR3 is CASIPSGKSNYGYTF. For the CDR3, the DNA is TGTGCCAGCATCCCGTCGGGGAAATCTAACTATGGCTACACCTTC. The chain is built from TRBV7-9 and TRBJ1-2; D uncertain. CDR1 and CDR2 from the germline V gene are SEHNR and FQNEAQ (reference sequence). This CDR3 has 15 amino acids. Trimming stripped 7 bases from V and 0 bases from J, with 15 bases between.

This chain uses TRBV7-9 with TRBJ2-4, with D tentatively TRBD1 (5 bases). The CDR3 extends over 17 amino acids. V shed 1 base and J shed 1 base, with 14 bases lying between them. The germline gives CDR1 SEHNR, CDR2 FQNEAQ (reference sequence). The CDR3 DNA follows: TGTGCCAGCAGCTTAGGGCCCACCCCAGGGGCCAAAAACATTCAGTACTTC. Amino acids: CASSLGPTPGAKNIQYF.

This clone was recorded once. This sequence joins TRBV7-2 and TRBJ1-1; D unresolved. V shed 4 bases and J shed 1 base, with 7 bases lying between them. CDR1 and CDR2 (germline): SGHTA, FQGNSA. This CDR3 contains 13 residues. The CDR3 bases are TGTGCCAGCAGCTCACAGCCGAACACTGAAGCTTTCTTT. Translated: CASSSQPNTEAFF.

The CDR3: CASSLNGGPGYTF. The CDR3 DNA reads as TGTGCCAGCAGCTTAAACGGGGGGCCCGGCTACACCTTC. The gene calls are TRBV7-2 and TRBJ1-2, with a possible D match to TRBD1 (6 bases). Looked up from germline, CDR1 is SGHTA and CDR2 is FQGNSA. Trimming took off 2 bases at V and 8 bases at J, with 12 bases between the two ends. This CDR3 comprises 13 residues.

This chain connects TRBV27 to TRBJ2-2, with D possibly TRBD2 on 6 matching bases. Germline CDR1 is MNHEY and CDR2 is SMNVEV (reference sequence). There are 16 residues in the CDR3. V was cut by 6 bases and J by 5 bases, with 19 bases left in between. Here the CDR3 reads CASRSLGGVKTGELFF. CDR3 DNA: TGTGCCAGCAGGTCCCTAGGCGGGGTTAAGACCGGGGAGCTGTTTTTT.

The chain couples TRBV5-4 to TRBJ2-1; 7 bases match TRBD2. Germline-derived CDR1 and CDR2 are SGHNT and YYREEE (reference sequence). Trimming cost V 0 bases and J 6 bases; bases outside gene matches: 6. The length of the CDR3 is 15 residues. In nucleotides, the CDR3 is TGTGCCAGCAGCTTGGATGCGGGGAGGGGCAATGAGCAGTTCTTC. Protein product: CASSLDAGRGNEQFF.

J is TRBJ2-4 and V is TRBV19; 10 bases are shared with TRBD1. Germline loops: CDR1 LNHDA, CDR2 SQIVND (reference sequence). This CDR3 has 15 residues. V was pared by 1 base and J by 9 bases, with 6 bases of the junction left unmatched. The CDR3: CASSIVGTGATIQYF. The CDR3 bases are TGTGCCAGTAGTATAGTAGGGACAGGGGCGACCATTCAGTACTTC.

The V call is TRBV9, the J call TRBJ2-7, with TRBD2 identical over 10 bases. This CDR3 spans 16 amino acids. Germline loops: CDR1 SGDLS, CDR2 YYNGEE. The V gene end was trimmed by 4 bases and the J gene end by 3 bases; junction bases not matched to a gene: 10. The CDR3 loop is CASSPQGGTSVYEQYF. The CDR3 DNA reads TGTGCCAGCAGCCCCCAAGGAGGGACTAGCGTCTACGAGCAGTACTTC.

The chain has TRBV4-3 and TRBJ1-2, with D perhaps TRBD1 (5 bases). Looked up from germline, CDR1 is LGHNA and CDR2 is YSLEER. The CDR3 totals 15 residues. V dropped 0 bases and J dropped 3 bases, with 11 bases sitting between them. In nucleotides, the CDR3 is TGCGCCAGCAGCCAAGATTCGTTAGGGGACTATGGCTACACCTTC. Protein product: CASSQDSLGDYGYTF.

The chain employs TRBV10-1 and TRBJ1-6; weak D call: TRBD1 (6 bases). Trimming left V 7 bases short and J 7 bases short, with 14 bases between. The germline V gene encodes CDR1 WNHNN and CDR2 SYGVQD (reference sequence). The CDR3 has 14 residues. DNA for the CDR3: TGCGCCAGCAAACCCCACAGGGTAAATTCACCCCTCCACTTT. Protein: CASKPHRVNSPLHF.

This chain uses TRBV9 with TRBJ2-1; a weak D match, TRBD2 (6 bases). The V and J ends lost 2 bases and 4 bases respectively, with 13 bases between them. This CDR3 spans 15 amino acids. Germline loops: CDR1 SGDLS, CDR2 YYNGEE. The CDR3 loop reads CASSVEGGIYNEQFF. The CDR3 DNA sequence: TGTGCCAGCAGCGTTGAGGGAGGTATTTACAATGAGCAGTTCTTC. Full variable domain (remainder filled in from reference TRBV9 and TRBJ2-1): DSGVTQTPKHLITATGQRVTLRCSPRSGDLSVYWYQQSLDQGLQFLIQYYNGEERAKGNILERFSAQQFPDLHSELNLSSLELGDSALYFCASSVEGGIYNEQFFGPGTRLTVL.